This paragraph covers one T cell receptor (beta chain) sequence. Antigen unknown. V was pared by 7 bases and J by 0 bases, with 13 bases between. CDR1 is SEHNR and CDR2 is FQNEAQ in the germline V gene (reference sequence). This CDR3 contains 15 residues. The sample belongs to a study of cytomegalovirus exposure and HLA in healthy donors. The study, taken as a whole, reports: HLA alleles were associated with fewer than 20,000 TCR beta sequences in a later analysis at 0.05 false discovery rate. With further analysis later on, most CMV-associated TCR beta chains appeared HLA-restricted. Donor immune exposure was known only as CMV serostatus. Among TCR sequences, most were rare, though some public TCRs appeared in many donors.

This PCR relied on a set of 60 Vbeta primers and 13 Jbeta primers. TCRdb's copy holds only in-frame clones and misses some; the assay was immunoSEQ multiplex PCR. Among some 120,000 clones listed, about 59% were seen once. This receptor was identified in a woman in her thirties or forties in good health and CMV-seropositive. This sequence joins TRBV7-9 and TRBJ2-1; D perhaps matches TRBD2 (6 bases). Source material: PBMCs. The chain's CDR3 is CASTHSGSSYNEQFF. CDR3 nucleotides: TGTGCCAGCACCCATAGCGGAAGCTCCTACAATGAGCAGTTCTTC.